Following are 10 T cell receptor beta chains from one sample sequenced in a study of T cell clonality in common variable immunodeficiency. Using immunoSEQ multiplex PCR, the repertoire was profiled, and TCRdb retains in-frame clones only, with some absent. The repertoire consists of under 65,000 clones, none detected only once. The sequenced sample was peripheral blood mononuclear cells. These receptor sequences come from a person aged 18-69 years in good health.

This clone was seen repeatedly, ten times or more. The CDR3 is CASSSPLHRTGELFF. CDR3 DNA, as far as it was read: TGTGCCAGCAGCTCCCCCCTTCATCGGACCGGGGAG. J is TRBJ2-2 and V is TRBV5-4; D is ambiguous. The read finishes 3 residues shy of the CDR3 end, and the germline J gene is used to complete it. The CDR3 contains 15 residues. V was cut by 3 bases and J by 5 bases, with 14 bases left in between. Looked up from germline, CDR1 is SGHNT and CDR2 is YYREEE (reference sequence).

This clone appeared many times. The read terminates 3 residues before the CDR3 end, so the remaining end is supplied by the germline J gene. The V gene is TRBV2, the J gene TRBJ2-7; 11 bases fit TRBD2. This CDR3 has 14 residues. The junction had 6 bases not matched to a gene; V was cut back by 5 bases and J by 6 bases. Germline loops: CDR1 SNHLY, CDR2 FYNNEI. The chain's CDR3 is CASSNSGRAREQYF. The part of the CDR3 DNA that was read is TGTGCCAGCAGTAATAGCGGGAGGGCCCGCGAG.

This clone was observed many times. The CDR3 extends 3 residues past the end of the read, so its final part is completed from the germline J gene. The chain links TRBV27 to TRBJ2-1; D unclear. The CDR3 consists of 13 residues. The ends were cut back, 6 bases at V and 6 bases at J, with 12 bases in the middle. The germline V gene encodes CDR1 MNHEY and CDR2 SMNVEV (reference sequence). The CDR3 here is CASSLSATNEQFF. The covered CDR3 bases are TGTGCCAGCAGCCTCTCAGCGACCAATGAG.

About this clone itself: The read ends 3 residues before the CDR3 terminus; that terminus is restored from the germline J gene. This sequence joins TRBV19 and TRBJ2-4; a possible D gene is TRBD1 (7 bases). Germline V gives CDR1 LNHDA, CDR2 SQIVND (reference sequence). The CDR3 length is 12 residues. The sequenced part of the CDR3 DNA is TGTGCCAGTATCACCGGACAGGAGGGT. Protein product: CASITGQEG. The whole CDR3 protein is CASITGQEGQYF.

In this sample, this clone turned up many times. The sequenced fragment ends 3 residues before the CDR3 boundary, so the rest is inferred from the germline J gene. The chain joins TRBV19 to TRBJ2-2; D ambiguous. This CDR3 comprises 11 residues. V was cut by 8 bases and J by 6 bases, with 7 bases left in between. Germline CDR1 and CDR2: LNHDA and SQIVND (reference sequence). The CDR3 spells CASSSPGELFF. The sequenced CDR3 bases are TGTGCCAGTTCCAGTCCCGGGGAG.

This clone has ten or more counts. The CDR3 end is not reached by the read, which stops 3 residues before it; the germline J gene fills it in. The rearrangement joins TRBV7-9 to TRBJ1-5, with D perhaps matching TRBD1 (5 bases). CDR3 length: 14 residues. Trimming removed 5 bases from V and 7 bases from J, with 15 bases in between. Germline V gene sequence: CDR1 SEHNR, CDR2 FQNEAQ (reference sequence). The sequenced CDR3 bases are TGTGCCAGCAGCCCTGGGGGGTATGCCCAGCCC. Translating gives CASSPGGYAQP. The whole CDR3 sequence is CASSPGGYAQPQHF.

In this sample, this clone turned up many times. The read stops 3 residues short of the end of the CDR3; the missing end is completed from the germline J gene. The chain links TRBV18 to TRBJ1-6; 7 bases match TRBD1. CDR3 length: 16 amino acids. With V trimmed by 6 bases and J by 10 bases, 15 bases remained unmatched. Germline lookup yields CDR1 KGHSH and CDR2 LQKENI. CDR3 amino acids: CASSASSQGKGSPLHF. Partial CDR3 DNA: TGTGCCAGCTCCGCCTCCTCACAGGGGAAGGGATCACCC. Using reference TRBV18 and TRBJ1-6 for the parts outside the CDR3, the full variable domain is NAGVMQNPRHLVRRRGQEARLRCSPMKGHSHVYWYRQLPEEGLKFMVYLQKENIIDESGMPKERFSAEFPKEGPSILRIQQVVRGDSAAYFCASSASSQGKGSPLHFGNGTRLTVT.

This clone occurred many times. The sequenced part of the CDR3 DNA is TGTGCCAGCAGTTTATGGGTAACAGGGAACACTGAA. Translation gives CASSLWVTGNTE. The CDR3 reads in full as CASSLWVTGNTEAFF. The chain recombines TRBV28 with TRBJ1-1, with D possibly TRBD1 on 5 matching bases. Read sequence stops 3 residues before the CDR3 end, and the germline J gene provides the missing end. Trimming removed 0 bases from V and 1 base from J, with 9 bases in between. This CDR3 is built from 15 residues. Germline lookup yields CDR1 MDHEN and CDR2 SYDVKM.

This clone occurred many times. With the read ending 3 residues before the CDR3 end, the germline J gene is used to fill in that end. J is TRBJ2-5 and V is TRBV5-1; TRBD1 aligns across 7 bases. After removal of 4 bases from V and 4 bases from J, the junction contained 4 bases not matched to a gene. This CDR3 has 13 residues. CDR1 SGHRS and CDR2 YFSETQ come from the germline V gene. The covered CDR3 bases are TGCGCCAGCAGCCCCGGGACAGCAGAGACC. Encoded protein: CASSPGTAET. The full CDR3 sequence reads CASSPGTAETQYF.

This clone appeared many times. Incomplete CDR3 DNA: TGTGCCTTAGTAAAAAGACTAGGCTACGAG. As protein: CALVKRLGYE. The CDR3 reads in full as CALVKRLGYEQYF. The chain couples TRBV30 to TRBJ2-7; TRBD2 is a possible D gene (6 bases). The CDR3 is cut off 3 residues early in the read; its end comes from the germline J gene. The CDR3 covers 13 residues. Germline loops: CDR1 GTSNPN, CDR2 SVGIG (reference sequence). V was trimmed by 7 bases and J by 3 bases, leaving 16 bases between them.